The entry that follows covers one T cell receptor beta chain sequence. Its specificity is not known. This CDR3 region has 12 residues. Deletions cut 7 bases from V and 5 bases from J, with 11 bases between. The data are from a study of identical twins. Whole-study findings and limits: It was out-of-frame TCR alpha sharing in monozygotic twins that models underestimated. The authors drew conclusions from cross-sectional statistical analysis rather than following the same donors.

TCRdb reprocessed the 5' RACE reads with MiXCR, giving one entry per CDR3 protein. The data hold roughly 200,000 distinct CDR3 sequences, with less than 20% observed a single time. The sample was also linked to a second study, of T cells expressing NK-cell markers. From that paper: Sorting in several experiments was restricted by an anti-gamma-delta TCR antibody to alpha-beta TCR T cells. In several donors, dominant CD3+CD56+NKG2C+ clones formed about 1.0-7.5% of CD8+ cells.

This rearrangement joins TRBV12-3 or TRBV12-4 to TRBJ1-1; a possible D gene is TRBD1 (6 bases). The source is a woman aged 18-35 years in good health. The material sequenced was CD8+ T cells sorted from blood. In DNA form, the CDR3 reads TGTGCCAGCACCCCTACAGGGACTGAAGCTTTCTTT. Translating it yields CASTPTGTEAFF.